The sequence of this TCR beta chain was determined in a study of shared clonotypes between healthy human individuals. At the deep level, the assay was run. TCRdb's table, derived via immunoSEQ multiplex PCR, lists solely in-frame clones and lacks some. The sample yields around 2.3 million clones, approximately 94% seen once. Donors were healthy HIV-negative adults without recent acute infections or vaccinations. Germline values: CDR1 SGHRS, CDR2 YFSETQ. V lost 0 bases, J lost 4 bases, and 6 bases stayed unmatched. The CDR3 sequence is 17 residues long. With respect to this clone: What it binds is unknown.

Study conclusions and caveats: Clonotype sharing among the donors was expected to vary with sequencing depth.

The sequence derives from a man between 18 and 35 years old in good health. The gene calls are TRBV5-1 and TRBJ2-5; 13 bases are shared with TRBD2. The sequencing input was naive CD4+ T cells sorted from blood. Documented subset: CD45RA+ positively selected. The CDR3 here is CASSLGTSGSGRETQYF. The CDR3 DNA reads as TGCGCCAGCAGCTTGGGGACTAGCGGGAGTGGGCGAGAGACCCAGTACTTC.